This is a list of T cell receptor beta chains from one sample in a study of blood T cells in healthy people across ages. TCRdb re-called the 5' RACE reads through MiXCR, storing one row per CDR3 protein. This table has about 750,000 distinct CDR3 sequences, about 53% appearing once. Source material: blood. Receptor source: a man older than 75 in good health. Each CDR3 is given with its conserved first and last residue. The D gene is left open where the match is weak. Size values are once, few and many counts, or a class for expanded clones, and some rows have none.

>-|-|TRBJ2-1|TRBV20-1|17
TGCAGTGCTAGGGGGACGAGGTGGGGGAGCTCCTACAATGAGCAGTTCTTC
CSARGTRWGSSYNEQFF
>-|-|TRBJ2-5|TRBV5-5|18
TGTGTCAGCAGCCTGGGGGCAGGGTATGGGGCGCCACAAGAGACCCAGTACTTC
CVSSLGAGYGAPQETQYF
>TRBD1|-|TRBJ2-5|TRBV12-3/TRBV12-4|18
TGTGCCAGCAGTCCTCAGACAGGGGGCGGTGGGGACCAAGAGACCCAGTACTTC
CASSPQTGGGGDQETQYF
>TRBD1|few|TRBJ2-7|TRBV10-3|15
TGTGCCATCAGTGAGGCGACAGGGGCGAACTACGAGCAGTACTTC
CAISEATGANYEQYF
>-|-|TRBJ2-5|TRBV9|13
TGTGGCAGCAGCGTACGGAGCCAAGAGACCCAGTACTTC
CGSSVRSQETQYF
>TRBD1|few|TRBJ2-1|TRBV5-1|14
TGCGCCAGCGCTCCGGGACAGGCCAACAATGAGCAGTTCTTC
CASAPGQANNEQFF
>TRBD1|few|TRBJ1-2|TRBV28|15
TGTGCCAGCAGCGGGAGGGCAGGGGGGAACTATGGCTACACCTTC
CASSGRAGGNYGYTF
>TRBD1|-|TRBJ2-5|TRBV11-2|14
TGTGCCAGCAGCACTTGGACAGGCAGGGAGACCCAGTACTTC
CASSTWTGRETQYF
>-|-|TRBJ2-7|TRBV24-1|12
TGTGCCACCAGTGATGGCCGCTACGAGCAGTACTTC
CATSDGRYEQYF
>-|many|TRBJ1-3|TRBV29-1|13
TGCAGCGTTGCGTGGAGCTCTGGAAACACCATATATTTT
CSVAWSSGNTIYF
>-|-|TRBJ1-2|TRBV29-1|12
TGCAGCACCAGGGTTCCCCCCTATGGCTACACCTTC
CSTRVPPYGYTF
>-|-|TRBJ2-3|TRBV5-1|17
TGCGCCAGCAGCTTGGCTTTTACAGCAACTAGCACAGATACGCAGTATTTT
CASSLAFTATSTDTQYF
>-|-|TRBJ2-1|TRBV5-1|14
TGCGCCAGCAGGTCTTCGACTAGTCGCAATGAGCAGTTCTTC
CASRSSTSRNEQFF
>-|-|TRBJ1-6|TRBV10-3|14
TGTGCCATCAGTGACTCCGGGAATAATTCACCCCTCCACTTT
CAISDSGNNSPLHF
>TRBD1|-|TRBJ1-5|TRBV29-1|16
TGCAGCGTGCAAACCCAGGGGGGGCAGGGAAATCAGCCCCAGCATTTT
CSVQTQGGQGNQPQHF
>TRBD2|-|TRBJ2-7|TRBV5-1|16
TGCGCCAGCAGCTCAATAGCGGGAGGCTCCTACAATGAGCAGTACTTC
CASSSIAGGSYNEQYF
>-|many|TRBJ1-4|TRBV15|14
TGTGCCACCAGCAGAGAACGGGAGATTGGAAAACTGTTTTTT
CATSREREIGKLFF
>-|-|TRBJ2-7|TRBV10-3|12
TGTGCCATCAGTGAACGAGGCTACGAGCAGTACTTC
CAISERGYEQYF
>-|-|TRBJ2-2|TRBV12-3/TRBV12-4|15
TGTGCCAGCCAAGGCCCGGGGGTGAACACCGGGGAGCTGTTTTTT
CASQGPGVNTGELFF
>-|-|TRBJ2-7|TRBV20-1|14
TGCAGTGCTAAGGGACTCAGATCAACCTACGAGCAGTACTTC
CSAKGLRSTYEQYF
>TRBD2|few|TRBJ2-3|TRBV20-1|15
TGCAGTGCTAGTCCCAGCGGGAGCGGGACAGATACGCAGTATTTT
CSASPSGSGTDTQYF
>TRBD2|few|TRBJ2-7|TRBV20-1|14
TGCAGTGCTAGCAAGCCGGGAGGGCCGGGGGAGCAGTACTTC
CSASKPGGPGEQYF
>-|-|TRBJ2-3|TRBV28|13
TGTGCCAGCAAACAAGGGGGGACAGATACGCAGTATTTT
CASKQGGTDTQYF
>-|-|TRBJ2-1|TRBV7-9|14
TGTGCCAGCAGCTTAGCGAGGTCCAACAATGAGCAGTTCTTC
CASSLARSNNEQFF
>-|-|TRBJ2-1|TRBV27|15
TGTGCCAGCAGCGTGACAGATAGCTCCTACAATGAGCAGTTCTTC
CASSVTDSSYNEQFF
>-|-|TRBJ2-5|TRBV7-9|13
TGTGCCAGCAGTCCCCTGAGGGAAGAGACCCAGTACTTC
CASSPLREETQYF
>-|-|TRBJ1-4|TRBV30|14
TGTGCCTGGAGTGCCCACAGGAGGGATGAAAAACTGTTTTTT
CAWSAHRRDEKLFF
>TRBD1|-|TRBJ2-7|TRBV6-2/TRBV6-3|14
TGTGCCAGCAGTGAGGGGGACAGCCACGATGAGCAGTACTTC
CASSEGDSHDEQYF
>-|-|TRBJ2-7|TRBV12-3/TRBV12-4|14
TGTGCCGGCAGTTTGGCGGGACCCTTCTCCGAGCAGTACTTC
CAGSLAGPFSEQYF
>-|-|TRBJ1-1|TRBV29-1|13
TGCAGCGTGGCTACAATCATGAACACTGAAGCTTTCTTT
CSVATIMNTEAFF
>-|few|TRBJ2-1|TRBV10-3|14
TGTGCCATCAGTGAGTCCCGCTTGGGCAATGAGCAGTTCTTC
CAISESRLGNEQFF
>TRBD2|once|TRBJ2-2|TRBV11-2|16
TGTGCCAGCAGCTATGGGACTAGCGGGAACACCGGGGAGCTGTTTTTT
CASSYGTSGNTGELFF
>TRBD2|-|TRBJ2-5|TRBV28|16
TGTGCCAGCAGTTTCGATGGCGGGAGGGTTCAAGAGACCCAGTACTTC
CASSFDGGRVQETQYF
>TRBD2|-|TRBJ2-7|TRBV27|13
TGTGCCAGCAGTTCTAGCGGTGCCTACGAGCAGTACTTC
CASSSSGAYEQYF
>-|few|TRBJ2-7|TRBV11-2|15
TGTGCCAGCAGCTTAGAGGCTAGCTGGGCCCTCGAGCAGTACTTC
CASSLEASWALEQYF
>-|-|TRBJ2-1|TRBV6-2/TRBV6-3|14
TGTGCCAGCAGGTATTCTCCCACAGGCAATGAGCAGTTCTTC
CASRYSPTGNEQFF
>TRBD2|-|TRBJ2-3|TRBV7-2|16
TGTACCAGCAGCACGCGGCCCGGGGCTAGCGGCCCCAGCTGGTATTTT
CTSSTRPGASGPSWYF
>TRBD2|-|TRBJ2-7|TRBV25-1|15
TGTGCCAGCAGTGAACCTAGCGGGGTATCCTACGAGCAGTACTTC
CASSEPSGVSYEQYF
>TRBD2|few|TRBJ2-1|TRBV7-8|15
TGTGCCAGCAGATTACTAGCGGGATATACAAGAGGGCAGTTCTTC
CASRLLAGYTRGQFF
>TRBD2|-|TRBJ2-1|TRBV5-1|14
TGCGCCAGCAGCTTCGCTAGCGGTGGGGGTGAGCAGTTCTTC
CASSFASGGGEQFF
>-|-|TRBJ1-1|TRBV18|15
TGTGCCAGCTCACCAACTATAGGGGGATTAGCTGAAGCTTTCTTT
CASSPTIGGLAEAFF
>-|once|TRBJ2-1|TRBV7-3|14
TGTGCCAGCAGCCCACTTTCTGGGGCCAATGAGCAGTTCTTC
CASSPLSGANEQFF
>-|-|TRBJ2-7|TRBV12-3/TRBV12-4|14
TGTGCCAGCAGTCCGAAGGGGCTCCCTTACGAGCAGTACTTC
CASSPKGLPYEQYF
>-|-|TRBJ2-7|TRBV29-1|13
TGCAGCGTTGGGCCGGGACTCTCCTACGAGCAGTACTTC
CSVGPGLSYEQYF
>-|few|TRBJ2-1|TRBV7-9|15
TGTGCCAGCAGCTTAGTTGGGACCCCAGGAGGTGGGCAGTTCTTC
CASSLVGTPGGGQFF